The 22 T cell receptor beta chains listed next were all sequenced from one sample in a study of blood T cell repertoires in COVID-19. Clones were read by immunoSEQ multiplex PCR, and TCRdb kept only the in-frame ones, dropping some. The table records 250,000 or so clones, about 83% of them present only once. The sequenced sample was PBMCs or T cells enriched from blood (not recorded which). Source of these receptors: a woman between 50 and 59 years old who had recovered from COVID-19.

The genes are TRBV6-5 and TRBJ2-2; the D is unclear. The CDR3 length is 15 residues. Trimming removed 5 bases at V and 3 bases at J, with 13 bases between. Germline CDR1 reads MNHEY; CDR2 reads SVGAGI. The CDR3 reads CASSMRHADTGELFF. CDR3 in DNA: TGTGCCAGCAGTATGAGACACGCCGACACCGGGGAGCTGTTTTTT.

The chain joins TRBV5-8 to TRBJ2-7, with TRBD2 as a possible D gene (7 bases). The CDR3 runs 15 residues. V was clipped by 3 bases and J by 3 bases, with 16 bases between them. The germline CDR1 and CDR2 sequences are SGHTS and YDEGEE. The CDR3 loop is CASSWGGQTIYEQYF. CDR3 nucleotides: TGTGCCAGCAGCTGGGGGGGCCAGACGATCTACGAGCAGTACTTC.

The gene calls are TRBV19 and TRBJ2-7; TRBD1 matches at 11 bases. Germline-derived CDR1 and CDR2 are LNHDA and SQIVND (reference sequence). The CDR3 runs to 14 residues. The junction had 7 bases not matched to a gene; V was cut back by 6 bases and J by 6 bases. The CDR3 coding sequence is TGTGCCAGTAGGCCAGGACAGGGGGCCTCCGAGCAGTACTTC. It codes for CASRPGQGASEQYF.

The rearrangement links TRBV19 to TRBJ2-2; a possible D gene is TRBD1 (5 bases). The germline gives CDR1 LNHDA, CDR2 SQIVND (reference sequence). The CDR3 contains 14 residues. Deletions cut 5 bases from V and 4 bases from J, with 11 bases between. The CDR3 nucleotides are TGTGCCAGTAGTGGGGTGGGGCCCACCGGGGAGCTGTTTTTT. Its protein is CASSGVGPTGELFF.

The chain recombines TRBV12-3 or TRBV12-4 with TRBJ2-1, with D tentatively TRBD1 (6 bases). Trimming removed 6 bases at V and 9 bases at J, with 15 bases between. The CDR3 is 13 amino acids. In DNA form, the CDR3 reads TGTGCCAGCAGCCCACAGGGTTATGGTGAGCAGTTCTTC. This gives the protein CASSPQGYGEQFF.

V usage is TRBV18 and J usage is TRBJ1-6; D ambiguous. The CDR3 sequence is 13 residues long. Germline CDR1 is KGHSH and CDR2 is LQKENI. Deletions cut 6 bases from V and 3 bases from J, with 6 bases between. Here the CDR3 reads CASSPSYNSPLHF. CDR3 coding DNA: TGTGCCAGCTCCCCCAGCTATAATTCACCCCTCCACTTT.

V is TRBV6-1 and J is TRBJ1-2; D is ambiguous. The germline CDR1 and CDR2 sequences are MNHNS and SASEGT. The CDR3 sequence is 14 residues long. V was trimmed by 1 base and J by 10 bases, leaving 16 bases between them. The CDR3 is CASSEESWSRDYTF. The CDR3 nucleotides read TGTGCCAGCAGTGAAGAGTCTTGGAGTCGAGACTACACCTTC.

This clone occurred once. V usage is TRBV20-1 and J usage is TRBJ2-7, with 11 bases that match TRBD2. Trimming cost V 3 bases and J 5 bases; bases outside gene matches: 6. The CDR3 sequence is 14 residues long. CDR1 is DFQATT and CDR2 is SNEGSKA in the germline V gene (reference sequence). The CDR3 reads CSASSGRAGNEQYF. The CDR3 coding sequence is TGCAGTGCTAGTAGCGGGAGGGCAGGGAACGAGCAGTACTTC.

The genes are TRBV19 and TRBJ2-2, with TRBD2 matching over 10 bases. The J segment lost 1 base and the V segment lost 6 bases, leaving 2 bases of the junction unmatched. The CDR3 extends over 15 amino acids. The germline V gene encodes CDR1 LNHDA and CDR2 SQIVND (reference sequence). The CDR3 here is CASSGLAVNTGELFF. The CDR3 DNA sequence: TGTGCCAGTAGCGGACTAGCGGTGAACACCGGGGAGCTGTTTTTT. The variable domain in full, with the rest retrieved from reference TRBV19 and TRBJ2-2, is DGGITQSPKYLFRKEGQNVTLSCEQNLNHDAMYWYRQDPGQGLRLIYYSQIVNDFQKGDIAEGYSVSREKKESFPLTVTSAQKNPTAFYLCASSGLAVNTGELFFGEGSRLTVL.

This clone was counted a few times. Other nucleotide sequences in the sample specify the same CDR3. The chain links TRBV9 to TRBJ2-1; 13 bases align to TRBD2. The CDR3 covers 16 residues. Trimming cost V 4 bases and J 4 bases; bases outside gene matches: 5. From germline, CDR1 is SGDLS and CDR2 YYNGEE. The CDR3 loop reads CASSPRLAGGYNEQFF. The CDR3 DNA sequence: TGTGCCAGCAGCCCTCGACTAGCGGGAGGATACAATGAGCAGTTCTTC.

The rearrangement joins TRBV7-9 to TRBJ1-1; 9 nucleotides line up with TRBD1. The CDR3 spans 15 residues. In germline, CDR1 is SEHNR, CDR2 FQNEAQ (reference sequence). V shed 1 base and J 4 bases; nucleotides not matched to a gene: 4. CDR3 sequence: CASSLDRGPLTEAFF. The CDR3 bases are TGTGCCAGCAGCTTAGACAGGGGGCCTCTCACTGAAGCTTTCTTT.

This clone was detected a few times. The V call is TRBV6-2 or TRBV6-3, the J call TRBJ1-2; 7 nucleotides line up with TRBD1. J lost 2 bases, V lost 6 bases, and 3 bases had no gene match. The length of the CDR3 is 13 residues. Germline CDR1 MNHEY, CDR2 SVGEGT. CDR3 DNA sequence: TGTGCCAGCAGCCTACAGGGGAACTATGGCTACACCTTC. Amino acid sequence: CASSLQGNYGYTF.

This clone was detected only once. The gene calls are TRBV30 and TRBJ1-3; D is undetermined. The CDR3 is 15 residues long. Trimming took off 0 bases at V and 2 bases at J, with 11 bases between the two ends. The V gene's germline CDR1 is GTSNPN and CDR2 SVGIG (reference sequence). The CDR3 DNA is TGTGCCTGGAGTGTCAAGGCGGTGGCTGGAAACACCATATATTTT. Amino acid sequence: CAWSVKAVAGNTIYF.

The chain carries TRBV9 and TRBJ2-7; 9 nucleotides align to TRBD2. CDR1 SGDLS and CDR2 YYNGEE come from the germline V gene. CDR3 size: 14 residues. Trimming at V came to 3 bases and at J to 2 bases, leaving 3 bases not matched to a gene. CDR3 loop: CASSATSGPYEQYF. CDR3 in DNA: TGTGCCAGCAGCGCGACTAGCGGACCCTACGAGCAGTACTTC.

The chain carries TRBV29-1 and TRBJ1-1; 8 bases match TRBD1. V shed 1 base and J 4 bases; nucleotides not matched to a gene: 2. Per the germline V gene, CDR1 is SQVTM and CDR2 is ANQGSEA. The CDR3 extends over 13 amino acids. CDR3 loop: CSVEVQGGTEAFF. Here the CDR3 DNA reads TGCAGCGTTGAAGTACAGGGGGGCACTGAAGCTTTCTTT.

The J gene is TRBJ1-1, the V gene TRBV7-2; 11 positions agree with TRBD1. With 3 bases clipped from V and 4 bases from J, the junction kept 4 bases outside the gene matches. The germline gives CDR1 SGHTA, CDR2 FQGNSA. The CDR3 runs 15 residues. The CDR3 coding sequence is TGTGCCAGCAGCTTGGGTGGGACAGGGGGCACTGAAGCTTTCTTT. Encoded protein: CASSLGGTGGTEAFF. The variable domain in full, with the rest retrieved from reference TRBV7-2 and TRBJ1-1, is GAGVSQSPSNKVTEKGKDVELRCDPISGHTALYWYRQSLGQGLEFLIYFQGNSAPDKSGLPSDRFSAERTGGSVSTLTIQRTQQEDSAVYLCASSLGGTGGTEAFFGQGTRLTVV.

This chain connects TRBV7-9 to TRBJ2-1; TRBD2 agrees at 10 bases. There are 15 residues in the CDR3. CDR1 and CDR2 from the germline V gene are SEHNR and FQNEAQ (reference sequence). The V segment lost 4 bases and the J segment 6 bases; nucleotides outside the gene matches: 6. Written as DNA, the CDR3 is TGTGCCAGCAGCTCGGGACTAGCGTCGGGCAATGAGCAGTTCTTC. This encodes CASSSGLASGNEQFF. The whole variable domain, filled in from reference TRBV7-9 and TRBJ2-1, reads DTGVSQNPRHKITKRGQNVTFRCDPISEHNRLYWYRQTLGQGPEFLTYFQNEAQLEKSRLLSDRFSAERPKGSFSTLEIQRTEQGDSAMYLCASSSGLASGNEQFFGPGTRLTVL.

This chain links TRBV7-2 with TRBJ1-5; the D is unclear. The CDR3 covers 15 residues. CDR1 and CDR2 (germline): SGHTA, FQGNSA. The V and J ends lost 2 bases and 7 bases respectively, with 15 bases between them. In DNA, the CDR3 is TGTGCCAGCAGCTTACAATCCGGGAACGGGCAGCCCCAGCATTTT. Translating gives CASSLQSGNGQPQHF.

The V gene is TRBV27, the J gene TRBJ2-7; TRBD2 is a possible D gene (6 bases). Between the trimmed V and J ends, which lost 5 bases and 5 bases, there was a span of 13 bases. Germline lookup yields CDR1 MNHEY and CDR2 SMNVEV (reference sequence). The CDR3 is 13 amino acids. The CDR3 bases are TGTGCCAGCAGTACCCGGGAGTCCCACGAGCAGTACTTC. This codes for CASSTRESHEQYF.

V gene TRBV3-1 (or the pseudogene TRBV3-2) combines with J gene TRBJ2-2; 16 positions match TRBD2. V shed 3 bases, J shed 4 bases, and the junction held 5 bases outside the gene matches. The CDR3 has 18 residues. The germline gives CDR1 LGHDT, CDR2 YNNKEL (reference sequence). In DNA, the CDR3 is TGTGCCAGCAGCCAGGGACTAGCGGGGGGGATCCTCACCGGGGAGCTGTTTTTT. Its protein is CASSQGLAGGILTGELFF.

The chain recombines TRBV19 with TRBJ1-2, with D possibly TRBD1 on 5 matching bases. The CDR3 has 12 residues. V lost 5 bases to trimming and J lost 7 bases, with 11 bases between them. CDR1 and CDR2 from the germline V gene are LNHDA and SQIVND (reference sequence). CDR3 DNA sequence: TGTGCCAGTAGTCGGCTGACAGTTGGCTACACCTTC. Amino acids: CASSRLTVGYTF. Full variable domain (outside the CDR3, taken from reference TRBV19 and TRBJ1-2): DGGITQSPKYLFRKEGQNVTLSCEQNLNHDAMYWYRQDPGQGLRLIYYSQIVNDFQKGDIAEGYSVSREKKESFPLTVTSAQKNPTAFYLCASSRLTVGYTFGSGTRLTVV.

The V call is TRBV5-4, the J call TRBJ2-7; TRBD1 is a possible D gene (5 bases). The CDR3 runs 14 residues. Trimming took off 4 bases at V and 2 bases at J, with 13 bases between the two ends. CDR1 SGHNT and CDR2 YYREEE come from the germline V gene (reference sequence). The CDR3 spells CASSPLDSPYEQYF. Here the CDR3 DNA reads TGTGCCAGCAGCCCGCTCGACAGCCCCTACGAGCAGTACTTC.